The present T cell receptor (beta chain) was sequenced within a study of blood T cell repertoires in COVID-19. Study context: Researchers got acute and convalescent COVID-19 samples from the United States, Italy and Spain.

Repertoires were generated with immunoSEQ multiplex PCR, while TCRdb's copy carries only in-frame clones and drops some. The top ten clones hold less than 4% of a sample with some 150,000 clones, more than 70% of them seen once. Germline trimming cut 7 bases from V and 4 bases from J; bases unmatched to any gene: 10. The CDR3 totals 14 residues. Germline V CDR1 and CDR2: SQVTM, ANQGSEA. The study drew participants aged about 18 to 95 years from fewer than 30 US areas. Assignment of participants to cohorts was predicated upon participant-reported clinical history. Specimen: PBMCs or T cells enriched from blood (not recorded which). This TCR was recovered from a woman in her 50s in a cohort exposed to, infected with or recovered from COVID-19 (not recorded which). V usage is TRBV29-1 and J usage is TRBJ2-1; the match to TRBD1 covers 7 bases. DNA for the CDR3: TGCAGCGGCATACCGGGACAGCGATACAATGAGCAGTTCTTC. It is translated as CSGIPGQRYNEQFF.